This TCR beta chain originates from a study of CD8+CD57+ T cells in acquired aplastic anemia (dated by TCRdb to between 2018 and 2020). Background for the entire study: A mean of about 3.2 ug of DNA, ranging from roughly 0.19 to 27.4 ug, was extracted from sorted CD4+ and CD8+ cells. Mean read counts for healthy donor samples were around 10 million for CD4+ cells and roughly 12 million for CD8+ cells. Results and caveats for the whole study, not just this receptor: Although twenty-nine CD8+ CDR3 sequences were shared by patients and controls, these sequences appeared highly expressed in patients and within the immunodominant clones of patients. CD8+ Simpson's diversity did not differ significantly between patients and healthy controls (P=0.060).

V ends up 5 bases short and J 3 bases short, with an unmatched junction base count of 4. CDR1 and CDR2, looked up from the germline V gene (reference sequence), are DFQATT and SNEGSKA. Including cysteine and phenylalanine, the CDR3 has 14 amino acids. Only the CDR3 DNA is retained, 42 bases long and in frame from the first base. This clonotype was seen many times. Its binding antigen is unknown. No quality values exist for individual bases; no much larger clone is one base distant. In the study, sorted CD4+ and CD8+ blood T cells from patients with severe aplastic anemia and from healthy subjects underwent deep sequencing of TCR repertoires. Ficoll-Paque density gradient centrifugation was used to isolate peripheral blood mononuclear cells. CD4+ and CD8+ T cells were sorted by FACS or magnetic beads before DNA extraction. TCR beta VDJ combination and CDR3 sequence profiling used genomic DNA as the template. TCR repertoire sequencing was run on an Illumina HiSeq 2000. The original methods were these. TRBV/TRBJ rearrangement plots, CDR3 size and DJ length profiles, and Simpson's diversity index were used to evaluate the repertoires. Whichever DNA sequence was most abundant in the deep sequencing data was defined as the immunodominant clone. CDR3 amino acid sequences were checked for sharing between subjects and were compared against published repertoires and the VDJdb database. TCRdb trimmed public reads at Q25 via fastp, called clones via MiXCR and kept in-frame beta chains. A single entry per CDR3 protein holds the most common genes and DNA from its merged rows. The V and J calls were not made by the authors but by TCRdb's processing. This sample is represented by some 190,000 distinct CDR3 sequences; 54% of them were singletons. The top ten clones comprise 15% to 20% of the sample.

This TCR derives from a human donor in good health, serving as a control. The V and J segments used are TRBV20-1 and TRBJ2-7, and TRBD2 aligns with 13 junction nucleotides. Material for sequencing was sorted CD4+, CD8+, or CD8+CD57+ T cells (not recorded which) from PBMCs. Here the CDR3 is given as CSAFRTSGGYEQYF. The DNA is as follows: TGCAGTGCTTTTAGGACTAGCGGGGGCTACGAGCAGTACTTC.